The 27 T cell receptor beta chains in this list originate from one sample, sequenced in a study of T cells in Graves' hyperthyroidism and ophthalmopathy. The CDR3 regions of TCR beta were amplified from RNA transcripts. First-round RT-PCR with HTBI primers amplified the TCR CDR3 region. Each CDR3 protein gets one entry after TCRdb re-called the multiplex PCR reads with MiXCR. Among approximately 620,000 distinct CDR3 sequences listed, approximately 15% were seen once. Input material: blood. These receptor sequences come from a woman aged 25-40 years with Graves' hyperthyroidism that later progressed to Graves' ophthalmopathy.

This clonotype came up many times. The CDR3 is CSASQDWGADTQYF. The CDR3 coding sequence is TGCAGTGCTAGTCAGGACTGGGGCGCAGATACGCAGTATTTT. V gene TRBV20-1 combines with J gene TRBJ2-3; D tentatively reads TRBD1 or TRBD2 (5 bases each). The CDR3 is 14 amino acids. V gave up 3 bases and J gave up 4 bases, with 14 bases separating them. CDR1 DFQATT and CDR2 SNEGSKA come from the germline V gene (reference sequence).

In its sample, this clonotype was seen a few times. The junction differs from germline at one of its ends, possibly a read error. The V call is TRBV7-8, the J call TRBJ1-3; D possibly corresponds to TRBD1 (5 bases). Germline-derived CDR1 and CDR2 are SGHVS and FQNEAQ. This CDR3 has 15 residues. The CDR3 bases are TGTGCCAGCAGCCTTGGGACGGTCTCTGGAAGCACCATATATTTT. Translating it yields CASSLGTVSGSTIYF. The complete variable domain, with remaining parts taken from reference TRBV7-8 and TRBJ1-3, reads GAGVSQSPRYKVAKRGQDVALRCDPISGHVSLFWYQQALGQGPEFLTYFQNEAQLDKSGLPSDRFFAERPEGSVSTLKIQRTQQEDSAVYLCASSLGTVSGSTIYFGEGSWLTVV.

This chain connects TRBV4-3 to TRBJ2-2; D might be TRBD1 or TRBD2, each matching 5 bases. Trimming cost V 0 bases and J 1 base, with 9 bases left between them. Germline CDR1 reads LGHNA; CDR2 reads YSLEER. There are 16 residues in the CDR3. The CDR3 DNA reads TGCGCCAGCAGCCAAGAGGGACGGTTGAACACCGGGGAGCTGTTTTTT. This sequence encodes CASSQEGRLNTGELFF.

This clonotype was counted between two and nine times. This may arise from a read error, as a much more abundant clone is one base away. V and J are TRBV27 and TRBJ1-1, with D possibly TRBD1 on 5 matching bases. The CDR3 sequence is 14 residues long. Trimming took off 5 bases at V and 1 base at J, with 11 bases between the two ends. Germline lookup yields CDR1 MNHEY and CDR2 SMNVEV (reference sequence). For the CDR3, the DNA is TGTGCCAGCAGTAAGGGGCAAGAGAACACTGAAGCTTTCTTT. This encodes CASSKGQENTEAFF.

This clonotype was detected only a few times. The chain recombines TRBV28 with TRBJ2-3; 7 nucleotides match TRBD1. Trimming took 5 bases from V and 0 from J; bases not matched to a gene: 5. CDR3 length equals 15 residues. Germline V CDR1 and CDR2: MDHEN, SYDVKM. CDR3 in DNA: TGTGCCAGCAGTCTAAACAGGGGTAGCACAGATACGCAGTATTTT. This encodes CASSLNRGSTDTQYF.

The V and J genes are TRBV27 and TRBJ2-2, with unresolved D. In germline, CDR1 is MNHEY, CDR2 SMNVEV (reference sequence). The CDR3 runs 14 residues. Trimming removed 4 bases from V and 2 bases from J, with 8 bases in between. Written as DNA, the CDR3 is TGTGCCAGCAGTTCTGACATTAACACCGGGGAGCTGTTTTTT. It encodes CASSSDINTGELFF.

The table lists this clonotype with many counts. The CDR3 sequence: CASSLATADQPQHF. In nucleotides, the CDR3 is TGTGCCAGCAGCTTAGCTACAGCAGATCAGCCCCAGCATTTT. V usage is TRBV7-9 and J usage is TRBJ1-5; D not certain. V dropped 0 bases and J dropped 5 bases, with 8 bases sitting between them. Per the germline V gene, CDR1 is SEHNR and CDR2 is FQNEAQ (reference sequence). There are 14 residues in the CDR3. The full variable domain, in which reference TRBV7-9 and TRBJ1-5 provide the parts outside the CDR3, is DTGVSQNPRHKITKRGQNVTFRCDPISEHNRLYWYRQTLGQGPEFLTYFQNEAQLEKSRLLSDRFSAERPKGSFSTLEIQRTEQGDSAMYLCASSLATADQPQHFGDGTRLSIL.

This clonotype was detected ten times or more. The rearrangement links TRBV18 to TRBJ1-1, with 7 bases identical to TRBD1. The germline CDR1 and CDR2 sequences are KGHSH and LQKENI. The CDR3 contains 13 residues. V lost 6 bases, J lost 5 bases, and 6 bases stayed unmatched. This chain's CDR3 is CASSPGGETEAFF. In DNA, the CDR3 is TGTGCCAGCTCCCCAGGGGGGGAGACTGAAGCTTTCTTT.

The genes are TRBV28 and TRBJ2-1; D gene uncertain. Trimming removed 6 bases from V and 7 bases from J, with 10 bases in between. This CDR3 spans 12 amino acids. CDR1 and CDR2 from the germline V gene are MDHEN and SYDVKM. CDR3 coding DNA: TGTGCCAGCAGGCCCACTTGGAATGAGCAGTTCTTC. Its translation: CASRPTWNEQFF. The whole variable domain, filled in from reference TRBV28 and TRBJ2-1, reads DVKVTQSSRYLVKRTGEKVFLECVQDMDHENMFWYRQDPGLGLRLIYFSYDVKMKEKGDIPEGYSVSREKKERFSLILESASTNQTSMYLCASRPTWNEQFFGPGTRLTVL.

The sample holds many counts of this clonotype. The V and J genes are TRBV11-3 and TRBJ2-1; a weak D match, TRBD1 (6 bases). The V and J ends lost 4 bases and 1 base respectively, with 11 bases between them. Germline V gene sequence: CDR1 SGHNT, CDR2 YENEEA. The length of the CDR3 is 15 residues. CDR3 sequence reads: CASSWEGGSYNEQFF. The CDR3 DNA reads as TGTGCCAGCAGCTGGGAAGGGGGTTCCTACAATGAGCAGTTCTTC.

In its sample, this clonotype was seen many times. The CDR3 sequence: CASRTGGSNSPLHF. The CDR3 bases are TGTGCCAGCAGGACAGGGGGCTCCAATTCACCCCTCCACTTT. The chain combines TRBV28 with TRBJ1-6; TRBD1 matches 10 bases. The CDR3 totals 14 residues. From germline, CDR1 is MDHEN and CDR2 SYDVKM. The V gene end was trimmed by 6 bases and the J gene end by 7 bases; junction bases not matched to a gene: 3.

This chain connects TRBV27 to TRBJ2-6, with 8 bases lining up with TRBD1. Germline trimming cut 2 bases from V and 2 bases from J; bases unmatched to any gene: 5. Germline values: CDR1 MNHEY, CDR2 SMNVEV (reference sequence). The CDR3 extends over 17 amino acids. The CDR3 is CASSLPPDRAGANVLTF. CDR3 nucleotide sequence: TGTGCCAGCAGTTTACCCCCGGACAGGGCTGGGGCCAACGTCCTGACTTTC.

This clonotype was counted at least ten times. The V call is TRBV19, the J call TRBJ2-7; D gene uncertain. This CDR3 region has 15 residues. The ends were cut back, 1 base at V and 2 bases at J, with 12 bases in the middle. Germline V gene data show CDR1 as LNHDA and CDR2 as SQIVND (reference sequence). This CDR3 is CASSIVGGFTYEQYF. As DNA, the CDR3 is TGTGCCAGTAGTATAGTTGGCGGCTTCACCTACGAGCAGTACTTC.

In this sample, this clonotype turned up many times. The gene calls are TRBV29-1 and TRBJ2-4; 7 bases line up with TRBD2. The CDR3 consists of 19 residues. V gave up 6 bases and J gave up 0 bases; unmatched junction bases: 20. CDR1 SQVTM and CDR2 ANQGSEA come from the germline V gene. The CDR3 DNA reads as TGCAGCGTGGATACTAGCGTAGTCAGTAATTCCCGAGCCAAAAACATTCAGTACTTC. Translation gives CSVDTSVVSNSRAKNIQYF.

This clonotype was seen only a few times. The chain uses TRBV20-1 and TRBJ2-7; the D gene is possibly TRBD1 (7 bases). The V end lost 5 bases, the J end lost 6 bases, and 17 bases lay between the germline ends. The CDR3 loop spans 13 amino acids. Per germline, CDR1 DFQATT and CDR2 SNEGSKA (reference sequence). The CDR3 loop reads CSAQTGLGGEQYF. The CDR3 coding sequence is TGCAGTGCTCAGACAGGGCTCGGGGGCGAGCAGTACTTC.

This clonotype was detected ten times or more. The chain uses TRBV19 and TRBJ1-1, with 7 bases fitting TRBD1. Germline CDR1 and CDR2: LNHDA and SQIVND (reference sequence). The length of the CDR3 is 18 residues. V shed 5 bases and J 0 bases; nucleotides not matched to a gene: 15. In DNA, the CDR3 is TGTGCCAGTAGTCCCTCAGGGGGAGGACCTAAAATGAACACTGAAGCTTTCTTT. Translated, it gives CASSPSGGGPKMNTEAFF.

The chain employs TRBV20-1 and TRBJ2-4; 11 bases match TRBD2. The CDR3 totals 15 residues. V shed 6 bases and J 1 base; nucleotides not matched to a gene: 5. Germline V gene lookup returns CDR1 DFQATT and CDR2 SNEGSKA (reference sequence). This CDR3 reads CSALTSGSAKNIQYF. The DNA of the CDR3 is TGCAGTGCCCTAACTAGCGGGAGTGCCAAAAACATTCAGTACTTC.

This clonotype was counted ten times or more. The gene calls are TRBV6-1 and TRBJ1-4; D possibly corresponds to TRBD1 (5 bases). V lost 11 bases, J lost 8 bases, and 21 bases lay in between. CDR3 length: 14 amino acids. CDR1 and CDR2 (germline): MNHNS, SASEGT. DNA of the CDR3: TGTGCCTCCAAACCCGGGGGTAGAGGAGAAAAACTGTTTTTT. Encoded protein: CASKPGGRGEKLFF.

This clonotype was observed at least ten times. This chain uses TRBV7-9 with TRBJ2-7, with TRBD1 matching over 7 bases. The CDR3 is 15 residues long. V lost 5 bases to trimming and J lost 3 bases; unmatched junction nucleotides: 10. Germline V gene sequence: CDR1 SEHNR, CDR2 FQNEAQ (reference sequence). The CDR3 is CASSEGQRVDYEQYF. In DNA form, the CDR3 reads TGTGCCAGCAGCGAGGGACAGAGGGTGGACTACGAGCAGTACTTC.

V gene TRBV11-3 combines with J gene TRBJ2-7; either TRBD1 or TRBD2 may fit D (5 bases each). Trimming shortened V by 0 bases and J by 2 bases, and 20 bases separated the two germline ends. Germline loops: CDR1 SGHNT, CDR2 YENEEA. The CDR3 length is 18 residues. CDR3 sequence reads: CASSLDFLGRKYPYEQYF. DNA of the CDR3: TGTGCCAGCAGCTTAGATTTTTTGGGACGGAAGTACCCCTACGAGCAGTACTTC.

The rearrangement uses TRBV28 and TRBJ2-3, with 9 bases lining up with TRBD1. This CDR3 is 18 amino acids long. J was trimmed by 3 bases and V by 4 bases; bases with no gene match: 14. Per the germline V gene, CDR1 is MDHEN and CDR2 is SYDVKM. CDR3 sequence reads: CASSSLRQGGLGTDTQYF. In DNA form, the CDR3 reads TGTGCCAGCAGTTCCCTCCGACAGGGGGGTTTAGGAACAGATACGCAGTATTTT. Full variable domain (rest looked up from reference TRBV28 and TRBJ2-3): DVKVTQSSRYLVKRTGEKVFLECVQDMDHENMFWYRQDPGLGLRLIYFSYDVKMKEKGDIPEGYSVSREKKERFSLILESASTNQTSMYLCASSSLRQGGLGTDTQYFGPGTRLTVL.

This clonotype occurred many times. The CDR3 reads CSADSPGFSEKLFF. The CDR3 nucleotides are TGCAGTGCTGATTCTCCGGGGTTCAGCGAAAAACTGTTTTTT. The chain is built from TRBV20-1 and TRBJ1-4; the D is unclear. V lost 5 bases and J 8 bases, leaving 18 bases between the germline ends. This CDR3 contains 14 residues. Germline V gene data show CDR1 as DFQATT and CDR2 as SNEGSKA (reference sequence).

This clonotype was recorded many times. The chain links TRBV28 to TRBJ1-3; perhaps TRBD1 as D (5 bases). V was trimmed by 3 bases and J by 0 bases, leaving 9 bases between them. Germline V lookup: CDR1 MDHEN, CDR2 SYDVKM. The CDR3 has 15 residues. CDR3 DNA: TGTGCCAGCAGTTTGGGAGGGGCCTCTGGAAACACCATATATTTT. Its translation: CASSLGGASGNTIYF. The entire variable domain, with the rest obtained from reference TRBV28 and TRBJ1-3, is as follows: DVKVTQSSRYLVKRTGEKVFLECVQDMDHENMFWYRQDPGLGLRLIYFSYDVKMKEKGDIPEGYSVSREKKERFSLILESASTNQTSMYLCASSLGGASGNTIYFGEGSWLTVV.

This clonotype was picked up many times. V usage is TRBV3-1 and J usage is TRBJ1-4, with D hard to call. CDR3 length: 12 amino acids. The V and J ends lost 4 bases and 10 bases respectively, with 10 bases between them. Germline assignment: CDR1 LGHDT and CDR2 YNNKEL (reference sequence). CDR3 protein: CASSRSMGKLFF. CDR3 DNA sequence: TGTGCCAGCAGCCGGTCGATGGGAAAACTGTTTTTT.

This clonotype was detected ten times or more. The chain's CDR3 is CATSDEGEVWETQYF. CDR3 DNA sequence: TGTGCCACCAGTGATGAAGGGGAGGTCTGGGAGACCCAGTACTTC. The chain links TRBV24-1 to TRBJ2-5; D is perhaps TRBD2 (6 bases). CDR3 size: 15 residues. Trimming cost V 3 bases and J 5 bases, with 15 bases left between them. Germline V lookup: CDR1 KGHDR, CDR2 SFDVKD.

V is TRBV28 and J is TRBJ2-3; D call uncertain. V was pared by 6 bases and J by 4 bases, with 11 bases between. The CDR3 extends over 13 amino acids. Per germline, CDR1 MDHEN and CDR2 SYDVKM. Here the CDR3 reads CASRYPLADTQYF. The CDR3 DNA follows: TGTGCCAGCAGATACCCACTTGCAGATACGCAGTATTTT.

V gene TRBV4-3 combines with J gene TRBJ2-6; no clear D. There are 17 residues in the CDR3. V was trimmed by 0 bases and J by 0 bases, leaving 9 bases between them. The V gene's germline CDR1 is LGHNA and CDR2 YSLEER. The CDR3 DNA follows: TGCGCCAGCAGCCAAGATCCCCCAAACTCTGGGGCCAACGTCCTGACTTTC. It translates to CASSQDPPNSGANVLTF.